Reported below is one T cell receptor (beta chain). The antigen remains undetermined. PCR primers comprised 60 Vbeta and 13 Jbeta primers. Measured with immunoSEQ multiplex PCR; TCRdb has only the in-frame clones, and not every one. The sample carries tens of thousands of clones, around 79% recorded once. This sample stems from a study of cytomegalovirus exposure and HLA in healthy donors. Points from the study as a whole: The authors enumerated some 170 TCR beta chains as linked to cytomegalovirus. Being productive about 87% or about 30% of the time was typical of most TCR beta V segments in an earlier analysis. Reports described diagnosis of cytomegalovirus status by the classifier as highly specific and sensitive. Later analysis demonstrated an association between a missense DCLRE1C variant and TCR beta V- and J-gene trimming.

Trimming pared 6 bases from V and 2 bases from J, leaving 25 bases between. Germline CDR1 and CDR2: MNHEY and SMNVEV (reference sequence). CDR3 length: 18 amino acids. This chain links TRBV27 with TRBJ2-5; D is perhaps TRBD1 (9 bases). The specimen was PBMCs. This receptor was taken from a woman between 40 and 55 years old in good health and CMV-seropositive. The CDR3 sequence: CASRADRGKSSGQETQYF. The CDR3, as DNA: TGTGCCAGCAGGGCCGACAGGGGGAAATCTAGCGGGCAAGAGACCCAGTACTTC.